This T cell receptor beta chain was captured by sequencing in a study of T cells in Graves' hyperthyroidism and ophthalmopathy. General study results and limits: Ophthalmopathy and stable hyperthyroidism were separated by a 13 V-J model.

The cohort's ophthalmopathy patients, a group with duration under 3 months, had a Clinical Activity Score of at least 3 and a NOSPECS grade of at least 4. TCR beta CDR3 region amplification was performed from RNA transcripts. First-round RT-PCR targeting the TCR CDR3 was performed with the HTBI primer set. TCRdb processed the multiplex PCR reads anew with MiXCR; each CDR3 protein has one entry. This sample has around 600,000 distinct CDR3 sequences, with approximately 15% found just once. This clonotype was counted at least ten times. No antigen is known for it. The CDR3 has 14 residues. From germline, CDR1 is SGHNT and CDR2 YENEEA. V lost 4 bases and J lost 7; bases outside the gene matches: 6.

This TCR came from a woman aged 18-29 years with Graves' ophthalmopathy. The chain couples TRBV11-3 to TRBJ2-2; 7 bases align to TRBD1. The sequencing sample was made of blood. The CDR3 protein is CASSSPTGIGELFF. CDR3 nucleotides: TGTGCCAGCAGCTCCCCGACAGGGATCGGGGAGCTGTTTTTT.